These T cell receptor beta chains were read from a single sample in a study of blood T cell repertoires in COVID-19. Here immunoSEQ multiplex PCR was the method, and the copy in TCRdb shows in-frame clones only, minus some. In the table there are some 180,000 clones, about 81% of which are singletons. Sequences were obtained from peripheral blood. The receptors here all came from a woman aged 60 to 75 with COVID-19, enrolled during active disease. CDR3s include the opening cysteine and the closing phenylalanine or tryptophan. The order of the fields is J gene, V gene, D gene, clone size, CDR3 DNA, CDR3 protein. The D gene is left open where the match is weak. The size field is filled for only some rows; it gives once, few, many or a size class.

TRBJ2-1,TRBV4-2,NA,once,TGTGCCAGCAGCCAGCAAACAGGGTGGGGCAATGAGCAGTTCTTC,CASSQQTGWGNEQFF
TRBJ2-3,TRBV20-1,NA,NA,TGCAGTGCTAGAGATCGGTTTGCGCAGTATTTT,CSARDRFAQYF
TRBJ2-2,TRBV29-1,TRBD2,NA,TGCAGCGTTGAACTAGCGGAGAACACCGGGGAGCTGTTTTTT,CSVELAENTGELFF
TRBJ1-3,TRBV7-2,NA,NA,TGTGCCAGCAGCTCGCCCCCGACTCCCTTCTCTGGAAACACCATATATTTT,CASSSPPTPFSGNTIYF
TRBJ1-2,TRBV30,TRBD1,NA,TGTGCCTGGAGTCAGGGGGACCCGGTAATCCCAGGGGACTATGGCTACACCTTC,CAWSQGDPVIPGDYGYTF
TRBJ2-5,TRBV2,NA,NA,TGTGCCAGCAGTGTTGGGGAACAGGTTCTAGAGACCCAGTACTTC,CASSVGEQVLETQYF
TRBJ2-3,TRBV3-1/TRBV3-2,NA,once,TGTGCCAGCAGACACACAAATACGCAGTATTTT,CASRHTNTQYF
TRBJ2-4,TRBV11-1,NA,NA,TGTGCCAGCAGCTTAGGGACAGAAAACATTCAGTACTTC,CASSLGTENIQYF
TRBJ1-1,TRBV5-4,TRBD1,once,TGTGCCAGCAGCCTAAAGACAGGGATGAACACTGAAGCTTTCTTT,CASSLKTGMNTEAFF
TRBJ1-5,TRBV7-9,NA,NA,TGTGCCAGCAGCCAAGGGACACCTTATAGCAATCAGCCCCAGCATTTT,CASSQGTPYSNQPQHF
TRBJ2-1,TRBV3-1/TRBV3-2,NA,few,TGTGCCAGCAGCCTTGAACTAGCAAGCTACAATGAGCAGTTCTTC,CASSLELASYNEQFF
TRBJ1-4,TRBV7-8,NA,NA,TGTGCCAGCAGCTCTCCCAATGAAAAACTGTTTTTT,CASSSPNEKLFF
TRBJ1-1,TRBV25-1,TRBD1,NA,TGTGCCAGCACCCGGAGCCAGGGGGCGCAAGTAATCACTGAAGCTTTCTTT,CASTRSQGAQVITEAFF
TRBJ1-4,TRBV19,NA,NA,TGTGCCAGTAGTATAGATAATAATGAAAAACTGTTTTTT,CASSIDNNEKLFF
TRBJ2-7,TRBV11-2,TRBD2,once,TGTGCCAGCAGCTTATACGGGAGGAGATACGAGCAGTACTTC,CASSLYGRRYEQYF
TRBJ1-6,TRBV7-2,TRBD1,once,TGTGCCAGCAGCTTAGATTGGGACAGGGTTTCACCCCTCCACTTT,CASSLDWDRVSPLHF
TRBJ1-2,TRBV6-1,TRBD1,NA,TGTGCCAGCAGTGAGCAGACAGGGGGCGCGATTAACTATGGCTACACCTTC,CASSEQTGGAINYGYTF
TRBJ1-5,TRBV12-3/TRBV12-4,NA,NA,TGTGCCAGCAGGGGCAATAGCAATCAGCCCCAGCATTTT,CASRGNSNQPQHF
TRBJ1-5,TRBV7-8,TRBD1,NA,TGTGCCAGCAGCTTACGGGTCAGGGGGCAGTATCAGCCCCAGCATTTT,CASSLRVRGQYQPQHF
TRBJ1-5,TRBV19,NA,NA,TGTGCCAGTAGTATACGCGGGTTTGGTCAGCCCCAGCATTTT,CASSIRGFGQPQHF
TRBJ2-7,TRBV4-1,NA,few,TGCGCCAGCAGCCAAGAGCGGGAAGCCTACGAGCAGTACTTC,CASSQEREAYEQYF
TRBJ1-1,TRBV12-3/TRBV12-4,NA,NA,TGTGCCAGCAGCCGGCGAGGCCCTGAAGCTTTCTTT,CASSRRGPEAFF
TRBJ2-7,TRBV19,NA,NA,TGTGCCAGTAGTATGAACCAGGGAAGAAAGGAGCAGTACTTC,CASSMNQGRKEQYF
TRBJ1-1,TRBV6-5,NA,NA,TGTGCCAGCAGTAGGTCCCGGGACACTGAAGCTTTCTTT,CASSRSRDTEAFF
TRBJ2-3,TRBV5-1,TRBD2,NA,TGCGCCAGCAGCTTGGGATTAGCGGGAGGCGTCACAGATACGCAGTATTTT,CASSLGLAGGVTDTQYF
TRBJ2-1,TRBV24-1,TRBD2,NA,TGTGCCACCAGTGAGGCACTAGCGGGAGCACGTGAGCAGTTCTTC,CATSEALAGAREQFF
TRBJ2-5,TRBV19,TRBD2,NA,TGTGCCAGTAGTACAACCGGGACTAGCGGTTCAGAGACCCAGTACTTC,CASSTTGTSGSETQYF
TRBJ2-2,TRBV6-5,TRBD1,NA,TGTGCCAGCAGTTGGGGACAGGGATACACCGGGGAGCTGTTTTTT,CASSWGQGYTGELFF
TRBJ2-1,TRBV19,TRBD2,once,TGTGCCAGTAGCGAAGGAACTAGCGGGAAATCTGAGCAGTTCTTC,CASSEGTSGKSEQFF
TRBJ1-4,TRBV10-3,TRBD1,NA,TGTGCCATCAGTAACGACAGGGATAATGAAAAACTGTTTTTT,CAISNDRDNEKLFF
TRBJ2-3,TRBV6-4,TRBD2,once,TGTGCCAGCACGACTAGCGAGAACAGAAACACAGATACGCAGTATTTT,CASTTSENRNTDTQYF
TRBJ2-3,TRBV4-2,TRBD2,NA,TGTGCCAGCAGCCAAGATGGGGACTACCGTCGTAGTACGCAGTATTTT,CASSQDGDYRRSTQYF
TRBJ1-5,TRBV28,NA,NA,TGTGCCAGCAGTTTTCTCCTTCAGGGTAATCAGCCCCAGCATTTT,CASSFLLQGNQPQHF
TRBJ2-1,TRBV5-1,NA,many,TGCGCCAGCAGCTTGGAAGTAGCCAGTAATGAGCAGTTCTTC,CASSLEVASNEQFF
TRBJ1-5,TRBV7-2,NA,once,TGTGCCAGCAGCTTAGACCCGTCTGCGCAGCCCCAGCATTTT,CASSLDPSAQPQHF
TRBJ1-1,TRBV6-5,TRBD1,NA,TGTGCCAGCAGGGGGACAGGGGCGAACACTGAAGCTTTCTTT,CASRGTGANTEAFF
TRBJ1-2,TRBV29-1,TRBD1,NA,TGCAGCGTTGAAGAGGGACAGGGGGCGGGAGGCTACACCTTC,CSVEEGQGAGGYTF
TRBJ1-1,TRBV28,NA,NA,TGTGCCAGCAGTCCGCACGGGAGATCCGGAGCTTTCTTT,CASSPHGRSGAFF
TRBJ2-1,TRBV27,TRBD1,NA,TGTGCCAGCAGTCTAAGGACAGGGTTTAGTGAGCAGTTCTTC,CASSLRTGFSEQFF
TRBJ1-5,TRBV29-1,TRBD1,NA,TGCAGCGCCGAGACAGGGCGCGATCAGCCCCAGCATTTT,CSAETGRDQPQHF
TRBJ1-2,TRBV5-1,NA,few,TGCGCCAGCAGCCGCGAGGGGGTGCTAGAATATGGCTACACCTTC,CASSREGVLEYGYTF
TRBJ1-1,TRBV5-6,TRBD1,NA,TGTGCCAGCAGCTTAAGCTCCCAGGGGGCCGGGACTGAAGCTTTCTTT,CASSLSSQGAGTEAFF
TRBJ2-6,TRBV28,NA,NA,TGTGCCAGCAGTTTAGTCAACATCCCCTCTGGGGCCAACGTCCTGACTTTC,CASSLVNIPSGANVLTF
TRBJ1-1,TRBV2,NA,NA,TGTGCCAGCAGTTCAAACAGGGTCTCTGAAGCTTTCTTT,CASSSNRVSEAFF
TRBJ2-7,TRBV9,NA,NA,TGTGCCAGCAGCGAGGGGGGGCGTCGACCCTACTACGAGCAGTACTTC,CASSEGGRRPYYEQYF
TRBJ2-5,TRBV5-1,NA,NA,TGCGCCAGCAGCTTGGCAACGGGACTCCCCGTAGAGACCCAGTACTTC,CASSLATGLPVETQYF
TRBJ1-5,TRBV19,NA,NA,TGTGCCAGTAGTATGCAAGGGGCCCCTAGCAATCAGCCCCAGCATTTT,CASSMQGAPSNQPQHF
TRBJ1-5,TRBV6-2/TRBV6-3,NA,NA,TGTGCCAGCAGTTACTCGATGTCCCAGGGTGGCAATCAGCCCCAGCATTTT,CASSYSMSQGGNQPQHF
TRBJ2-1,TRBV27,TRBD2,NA,TGTGCCAGCAGCCGAGAAACGGGAGGCTCCTACAATGAGCAGTTCTTC,CASSRETGGSYNEQFF
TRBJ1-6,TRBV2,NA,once,TGTGCCAGCAGTGAAGCGGGCAGTAACTCACCCCTCCACTTT,CASSEAGSNSPLHF
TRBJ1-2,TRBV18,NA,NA,TGTGCCAGCTCCCTGGACACCCTCTATGGCTACACCTTC,CASSLDTLYGYTF
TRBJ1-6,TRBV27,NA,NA,TGTGCCAGCAGTCTCTTGACGGGGAATAATTCACCCCTCCACTTT,CASSLLTGNNSPLHF
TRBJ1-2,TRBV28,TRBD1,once,TGTGCCAGCAGTTTAAGCCTGGACAGGTCGGACTATGGCTACACCTTC,CASSLSLDRSDYGYTF
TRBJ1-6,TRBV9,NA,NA,TGTGCCAGCAGCGTTCGACATGTCGACTCACCCCTCCACTTT,CASSVRHVDSPLHF
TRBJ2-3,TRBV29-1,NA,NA,TGCAGCGTTGAAGGCGGAAACACAGATACGCAGTATTTT,CSVEGGNTDTQYF
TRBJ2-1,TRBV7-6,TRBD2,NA,TGTGCCAGCAGCCAAAGAGGGACTAGCTCCTACAATGAGCAGTTCTTC,CASSQRGTSSYNEQFF
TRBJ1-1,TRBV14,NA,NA,TGTGCCAGCAGCCCGAACAGCTCAGGGGAAGCTTTCTTT,CASSPNSSGEAFF
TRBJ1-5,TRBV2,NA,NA,TGTGCCAGCAGTGAATCGGGGGGTAGCAATCAGCCCCAGCATTTT,CASSESGGSNQPQHF
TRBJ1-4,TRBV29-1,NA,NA,TGCAGCGTTGATGATCGGAGATGGGGCGAAAAACTGTTTTTT,CSVDDRRWGEKLFF